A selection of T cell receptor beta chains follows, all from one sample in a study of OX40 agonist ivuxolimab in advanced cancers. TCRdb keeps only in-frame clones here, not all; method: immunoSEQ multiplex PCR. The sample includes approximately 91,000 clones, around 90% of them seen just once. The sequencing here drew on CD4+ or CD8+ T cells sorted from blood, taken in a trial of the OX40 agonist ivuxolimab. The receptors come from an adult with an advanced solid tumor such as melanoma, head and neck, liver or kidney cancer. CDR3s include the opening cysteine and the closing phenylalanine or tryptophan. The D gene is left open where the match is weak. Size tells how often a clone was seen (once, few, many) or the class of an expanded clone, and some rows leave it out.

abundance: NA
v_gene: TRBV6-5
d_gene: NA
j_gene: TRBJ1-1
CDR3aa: CASCGTSNTEAFF
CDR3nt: TGTGCCAGCTGCGGGACAAGTAACACTGAAGCTTTCTTT

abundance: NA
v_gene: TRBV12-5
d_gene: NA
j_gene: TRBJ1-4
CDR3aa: CASGTRTEEKLFF
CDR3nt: TGTGCTAGTGGGACCCGGACAGAGGAAAAACTGTTTTTT

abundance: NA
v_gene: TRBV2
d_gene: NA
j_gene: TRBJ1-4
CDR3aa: CASSEDSELELFF
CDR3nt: TGTGCCAGCAGTGAAGATTCTGAGTTGGAACTGTTTTTT

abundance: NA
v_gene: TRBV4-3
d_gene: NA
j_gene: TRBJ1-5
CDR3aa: CASSHRAARVSPQPQHF
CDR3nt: TGCGCCAGCAGCCATCGCGCTGCCCGGGTATCGCCTCAGCCCCAGCATTTT

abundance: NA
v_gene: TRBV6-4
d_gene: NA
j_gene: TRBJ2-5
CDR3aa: CASSAGGTVGETQYF
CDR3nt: TGTGCCAGCAGCGCAGGAGGGACAGTAGGGGAGACCCAGTACTTC

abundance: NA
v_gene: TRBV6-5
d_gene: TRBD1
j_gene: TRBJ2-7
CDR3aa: CASSTGGSRYEQYF
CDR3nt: TGTGCCAGCAGCACAGGGGGCAGTCGCTACGAGCAGTACTTC

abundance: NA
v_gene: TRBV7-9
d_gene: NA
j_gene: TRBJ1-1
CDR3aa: CASSFLDLNTEAFF
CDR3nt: TGTGCCAGCAGCTTTCTAGACCTGAACACTGAAGCTTTCTTT

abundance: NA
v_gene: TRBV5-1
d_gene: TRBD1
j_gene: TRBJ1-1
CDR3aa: CASSSGQGANTEAFF
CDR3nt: TGCGCCAGCAGCTCCGGACAGGGCGCGAACACTGAAGCTTTCTTT

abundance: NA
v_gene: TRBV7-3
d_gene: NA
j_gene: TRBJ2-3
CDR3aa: CASSPAGATDTQYF
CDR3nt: TGTGCCAGCAGCCCCGCGGGGGCAACAGATACGCAGTATTTT

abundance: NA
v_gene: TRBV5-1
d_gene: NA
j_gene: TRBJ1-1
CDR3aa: CASSLVPSEGTEAFF
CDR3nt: TGCGCCAGCAGCCTGGTCCCCTCGGAGGGGACTGAAGCTTTCTTT

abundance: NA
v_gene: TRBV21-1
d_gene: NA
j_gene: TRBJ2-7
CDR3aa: CASILRFTPGEQYF
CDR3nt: TGTGCCAGCATCCTAAGGTTCACCCCGGGCGAGCAGTACTTC

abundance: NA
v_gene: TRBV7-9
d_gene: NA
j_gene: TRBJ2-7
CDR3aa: CASSLARTETYEQYF
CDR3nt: TGTGCCAGCAGCTTAGCAAGGACAGAGACCTACGAGCAGTACTTC

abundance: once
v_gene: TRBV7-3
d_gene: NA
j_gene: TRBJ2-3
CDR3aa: CASSDLRGDHTQYF
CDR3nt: TGTGCCAGCAGCGATTTACGTGGGGATCATACGCAGTATTTT